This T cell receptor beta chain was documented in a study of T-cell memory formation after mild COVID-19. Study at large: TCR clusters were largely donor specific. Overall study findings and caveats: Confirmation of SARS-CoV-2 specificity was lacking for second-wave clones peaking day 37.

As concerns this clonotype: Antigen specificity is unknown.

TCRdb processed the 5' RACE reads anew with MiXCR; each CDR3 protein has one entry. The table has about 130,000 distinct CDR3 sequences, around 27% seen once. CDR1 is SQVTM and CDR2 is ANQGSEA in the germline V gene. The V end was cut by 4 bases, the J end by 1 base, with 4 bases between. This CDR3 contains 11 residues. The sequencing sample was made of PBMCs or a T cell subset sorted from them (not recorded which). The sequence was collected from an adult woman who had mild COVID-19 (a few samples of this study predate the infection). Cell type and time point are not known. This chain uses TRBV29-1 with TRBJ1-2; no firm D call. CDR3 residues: CSVGGNYGYTF. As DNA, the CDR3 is TGCAGCGTTGGGGGTAACTATGGCTACACCTTC.